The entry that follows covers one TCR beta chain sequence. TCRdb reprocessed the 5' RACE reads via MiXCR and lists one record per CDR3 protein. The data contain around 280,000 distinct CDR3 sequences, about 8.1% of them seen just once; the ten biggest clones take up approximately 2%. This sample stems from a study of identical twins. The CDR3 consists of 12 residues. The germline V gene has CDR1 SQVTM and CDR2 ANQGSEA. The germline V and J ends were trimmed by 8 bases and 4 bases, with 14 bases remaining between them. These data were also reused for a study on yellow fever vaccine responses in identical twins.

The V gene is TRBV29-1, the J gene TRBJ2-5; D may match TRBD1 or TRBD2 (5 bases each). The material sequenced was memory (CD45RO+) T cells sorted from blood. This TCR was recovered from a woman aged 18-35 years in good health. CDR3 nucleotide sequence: TGCAGCCACCACGGGACGGGAGAGACCCAGTACTTC. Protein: CSHHGTGETQYF.